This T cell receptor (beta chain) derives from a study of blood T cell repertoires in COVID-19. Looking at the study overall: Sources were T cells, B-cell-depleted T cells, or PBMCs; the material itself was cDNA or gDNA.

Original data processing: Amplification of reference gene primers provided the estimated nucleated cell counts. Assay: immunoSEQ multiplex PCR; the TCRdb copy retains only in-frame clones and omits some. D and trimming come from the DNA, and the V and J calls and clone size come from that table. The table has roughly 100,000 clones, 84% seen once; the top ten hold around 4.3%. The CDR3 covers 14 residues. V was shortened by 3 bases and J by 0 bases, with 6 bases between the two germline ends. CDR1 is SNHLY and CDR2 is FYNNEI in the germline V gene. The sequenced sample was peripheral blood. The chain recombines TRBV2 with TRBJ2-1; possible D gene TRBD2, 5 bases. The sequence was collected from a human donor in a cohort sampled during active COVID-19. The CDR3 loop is CASSERVSYNEQFF. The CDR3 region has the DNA TGTGCCAGCAGTGAGCGGGTCTCCTACAATGAGCAGTTCTTC.